This T cell receptor beta chain appears in the sequencing data of a study of cytomegalovirus exposure and HLA in healthy donors. PCR used 60 Vbeta primers and 13 Jbeta primers. Generated by immunoSEQ multiplex PCR, the TCRdb table keeps only in-frame clones and is missing some. The table has more than 100,000 clones, about 86% seen once. Trimming stripped 5 bases from V and 3 bases from J, with 17 bases between. Germline V gene data show CDR1 as SGHVS and CDR2 as FQNEAQ. The CDR3 contains 15 residues. The clonotype was recovered from a woman in her twenties or thirties in good health and CMV-seronegative. The sequenced sample was PBMCs. The rearrangement links TRBV7-8 to TRBJ2-7, with D maybe TRBD1 (6 bases). The DNA for the CDR3 is TGTGCCAGCAGCCCAGGGGCCCCTTTTATCTACGAGCAGTACTTC. Protein product: CASSPGAPFIYEQYF.